One T cell receptor (beta chain) is described in this entry. The antigen remains undetermined. Sorting of unstimulated PBMCs yielded separate CD3+CD4+ and CD3+CD8+ fractions. This sample was taken from a study of T cell clones after liver transplantation. Overall study findings and caveats: In most of the 8 subjects, circulating graft-donor-reactive CD4 TCRbeta sequences fell significantly after transplant.

With V trimmed by 5 bases and J by 0 bases, 4 bases remained unmatched. This CDR3 is 15 amino acids long. CDR1 and CDR2 (germline): MNHEY, SVGAGI. The protocol was immunoSEQ multiplex PCR, while the TCRdb copy is restricted to in-frame clones and leaves out a portion. This sample has fewer than 65,000 clones, with around 70% found just once. The J gene is TRBJ1-2, the V gene TRBV6-5; 9 positions match TRBD1. Sequences were derived from CD4+ T cells from blood, sampled at the 22-month timepoint. This receptor was taken from a human patient who received a liver transplant. A subset of T cells may come from the graft donor. CDR3 amino acids: CASSTRTGANYGYTF. The CDR3 DNA reads as TGTGCCAGCAGTACACGGACAGGGGCTAACTATGGCTACACCTTC.